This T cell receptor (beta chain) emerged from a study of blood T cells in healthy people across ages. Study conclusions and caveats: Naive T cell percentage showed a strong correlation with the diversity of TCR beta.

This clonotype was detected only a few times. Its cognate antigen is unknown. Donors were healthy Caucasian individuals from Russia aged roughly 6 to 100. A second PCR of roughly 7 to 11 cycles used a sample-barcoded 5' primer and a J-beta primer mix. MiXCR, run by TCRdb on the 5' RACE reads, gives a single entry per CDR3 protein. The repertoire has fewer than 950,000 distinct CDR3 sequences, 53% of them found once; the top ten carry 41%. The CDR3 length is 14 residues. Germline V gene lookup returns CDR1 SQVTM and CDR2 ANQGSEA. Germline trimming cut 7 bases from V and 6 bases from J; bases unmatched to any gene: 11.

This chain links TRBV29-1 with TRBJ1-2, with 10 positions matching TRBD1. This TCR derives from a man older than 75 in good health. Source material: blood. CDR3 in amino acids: CSALPGTGVDGYTF. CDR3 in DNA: TGCAGCGCCCTCCCCGGGACAGGGGTAGATGGCTACACCTTC. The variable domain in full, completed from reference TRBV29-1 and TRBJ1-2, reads SAVISQKPSRDICQRGTSLTIQCQVDSQVTMMFWYRQQPGQSLTLIATANQGSEATYESGFVIDKFPISRPNLTFSTLTVSNMSPEDSSIYLCSALPGTGVDGYTFGSGTRLTVV.